This is a list of T cell receptor beta chains from one sample in a study of blood T cells in healthy people across ages. MiXCR was run by TCRdb on the 5' RACE reads, yielding one entry per CDR3 protein. Of 1,800,000 or so distinct CDR3 sequences listed, roughly 43% were seen once; the top ten hold 23%. Source material: blood. The receptors here all came from a human donor in good health. CDR3s include the opening cysteine and the closing phenylalanine or tryptophan. The D gene is left open where the match is weak. A row's size may be missing; if present it is once, few, many or a size class.

>TRBJ2-1|TRBV5-6|NA|NA
TGTGCCAGCAGCTTATCAGACAGAAACAATGAGCAGTTCTTC
CASSLSDRNNEQFF
>TRBJ2-1|TRBV7-2|few|TRBD2
TGTGCCAGCAGTATTCATTTAGCGGGGGGTTCCTACAATGAGCAGTTCTTC
CASSIHLAGGSYNEQFF
>TRBJ1-2|TRBV11-2|NA|NA
TGTGCCAGCAGCTCCCTGGGGGACAACTATGGCTACACCTTC
CASSSLGDNYGYTF
>TRBJ2-5|TRBV3-1|NA|NA
TGTGCCAGCAGCCAAGAAATCTACGAGACCCAGTACTTC
CASSQEIYETQYF
>TRBJ2-3|TRBV7-3|NA|TRBD2
TGTGCCAGCAGCTTACAGCGGGGGGGCTTCGGGAGCACAGATACGCAGTATTTT
CASSLQRGGFGSTDTQYF
>TRBJ2-6|TRBV4-3|few|NA
TGCGCCAGCAGCCAAGCAGTAACCCGCTCTGGGGCCAACGTCCTGACTTTC
CASSQAVTRSGANVLTF
>TRBJ2-7|TRBV14|NA|NA
TGTGCCAGCAGCGGAGCCGCCGGGACATTATCCTACGAGCAGTACTTC
CASSGAAGTLSYEQYF
>TRBJ1-1|TRBV6-2/TRBV6-3|once|NA
TGTGCCAGCAGCAACAGGGACACTAAAAACACTGAAGCTTTCTTT
CASSNRDTKNTEAFF
>TRBJ2-7|TRBV6-5|few|TRBD2
TGTGCCAGCAGGCGTTTAGCGGGGGGGACCTACGAGCAGTACTTC
CASRRLAGGTYEQYF
>TRBJ2-3|TRBV12-3/TRBV12-4|NA|TRBD1
TGTGCCAGCAGGAGTGACGGGACAGATACGGAGTATTTT
CASRSDGTDTEYF
>TRBJ2-7|TRBV20-1|NA|TRBD1
TGCAGTGCTAGTTCTCGAGGGACAGCCCTTACCTACGAGCAGTACTTC
CSASSRGTALTYEQYF
>TRBJ1-2|TRBV27|few|TRBD1
TGTGCCAGCAGTTCCCGAGGGACAGTGAAGGGCCTCTATGGCTACACCTTC
CASSSRGTVKGLYGYTF
>TRBJ2-5|TRBV5-1|NA|NA
TGCGCCAGCAGCTGGGGCGGGATACACAATGAGCAGTACTTC
CASSWGGIHNEQYF
>TRBJ1-5|TRBV6-5|NA|NA
TGTGCCAGCAGTTTAGGGGGTCTCCGTCAGCCCCAGCATTTT
CASSLGGLRQPQHF
>TRBJ2-3|TRBV12-3/TRBV12-4|NA|TRBD2
TGTGCCAGCAGTTTACTAGCGGGGAATCGAGCGAGCACAGATACGCAGTATTTT
CASSLLAGNRASTDTQYF
>TRBJ2-1|TRBV3-1|NA|TRBD2
TGTGCCAGCAGCCAGCCGGGACTAGAAAATGAGCAGTTCTTC
CASSQPGLENEQFF
>TRBJ2-1|TRBV28|few|TRBD1
TGTGCCAGCAGTAGCGCCGGGACAGAGAAGTCCAATGAGCAGTTCTTC
CASSSAGTEKSNEQFF
>TRBJ2-4|TRBV5-1|NA|NA
TGCGCCAGCAATTGGAGGGAGCAGTACTTC
CASNWREQYF
>TRBJ1-1|TRBV24-1|NA|NA
TGTGCCACCAGACAGGGAACTTTGAACACTGAAGCTTTCTTT
CATRQGTLNTEAFF
>TRBJ1-2|TRBV29-1|few|NA
TGCAGCGTTGTTACCGGGACTGGCTACACCTTC
CSVVTGTGYTF
>TRBJ2-1|TRBV9|NA|TRBD2
TGTGCCAGCAGCGTACATGGTAGCGGGGGGGCCGGTGAGCAGTTCTTC
CASSVHGSGGAGEQFF
>TRBJ1-2|TRBV29-1|many|NA
TGCAGCGTTGAAGGGCCATCCACTAACTATGGCTACACCTTC
CSVEGPSTNYGYTF
>TRBJ2-3|TRBV6-1|NA|NA
TGTGCCAGCAGTGAAGATGGCAGGGCGAGCACAGATACGCAGTATTTT
CASSEDGRASTDTQYF
>TRBJ2-1|TRBV5-1|few|TRBD1
TGCGCCAGCAGCTCTTGGGGGACAGGGGCTAATGAGCAGTTCTTC
CASSSWGTGANEQFF
>TRBJ2-1|TRBV24-1|NA|TRBD1
TGTGCCACCAGTAGTGACAGGGGACCCTACAATGAGCAGTTCTTC
CATSSDRGPYNEQFF
>TRBJ2-4|TRBV20-1|NA|NA
TGCAGTGCTCCGGTCCCCGGTCGGACACCAGCCTCCTACAAGCAGTACTTC
CSAPVPGRTPASYKQYF
>TRBJ1-5|TRBV20-1|NA|TRBD1
TGCAGTGCTCGACAGGGAGAAAATAGCAATCAGCCCCAGCATTTT
CSARQGENSNQPQHF
>TRBJ2-1|TRBV9|NA|TRBD2
TGTGCCAGCGGGATGACAACCCGGGGAGGGCAATACAATGAGCAGTTCTTC
CASGMTTRGGQYNEQFF
>TRBJ2-1|TRBV19|NA|TRBD2
TGTGCCAGTCGAAATAGCGGGGGGGCAGGTGAGCAGTTCTTC
CASRNSGGAGEQFF
>TRBJ2-7|TRBV4-1|once|TRBD1
TGCGCCAGCAGCCCGACAGGGTCCTGCGAGCAGTACTTC
CASSPTGSCEQYF
>TRBJ2-5|TRBV7-3|few|TRBD2
TGTGCCAGCAGCCGGACTAGCGGGGTGTGGGAGACCCAGTACTTC
CASSRTSGVWETQYF
>TRBJ2-1|TRBV20-1|NA|TRBD2
TGCAGTGCTCATAGCGGGGGGGTTCACAATGAGCAGTTCTTC
CSAHSGGVHNEQFF
>TRBJ2-7|TRBV7-9|many|NA
TGTGCCAGCACCTCATCTGGGGGGTACGAGCAGTACTTC
CASTSSGGYEQYF
>TRBJ1-2|TRBV7-8|NA|NA
TGTGCCAGCAGCCCACCACCGGGAGGCAGATATGGCTACACCTTC
CASSPPPGGRYGYTF
>TRBJ2-7|TRBV7-2|few|NA
TGTGCCAGCAGCTTAGTGGGGCAGGGTACTCACGAGCAGTACTTC
CASSLVGQGTHEQYF
>TRBJ2-1|TRBV7-2|NA|NA
TGTGCCAGCAGCCCTATGGTCCAGAAGCCGACCTACAATGAGCAGTTCTTC
CASSPMVQKPTYNEQFF
>TRBJ1-2|TRBV20-1|few|NA
TGCAGTGCTAGAACGAGGGCCTCGGGGGCGTGGGGCTACACCTTC
CSARTRASGAWGYTF
>TRBJ2-5|TRBV12-3/TRBV12-4|NA|NA
TGTGCCAGCAGTGAGGGGGGTGCGGACCAGTACTTC
CASSEGGADQYF
>TRBJ1-2|TRBV7-9|NA|NA
TGTGCCAGCAGCCTGACGTTGGGAGGAGCGCACTATGGCTACACCTTC
CASSLTLGGAHYGYTF
>TRBJ1-2|TRBV10-3|NA|TRBD1
TGTGCCATCAGGGGGACAGGGGTTAACTATGGCTACACCTTC
CAIRGTGVNYGYTF
>TRBJ2-7|TRBV10-3|NA|TRBD1
TGTGCCATCAGTGAGACTGTAGACAGGGCACCCTACGAGCAGTACTTC
CAISETVDRAPYEQYF
>TRBJ2-1|TRBV18|few|TRBD1
TGTGCCAGCTCACCAGCAGGACAGGGGGTCGACAATGAGCAGTTCTTC
CASSPAGQGVDNEQFF
>TRBJ2-7|TRBV29-1|NA|NA
TGCAGCGGGTCAAGAGGGACATCTCCCTACGAGCAGTACTTC
CSGSRGTSPYEQYF
>TRBJ2-1|TRBV29-1|many|TRBD2
TGCAGCGTTGAACGCGGGGGGGCCGGCAATGAGCAGTTCTTC
CSVERGGAGNEQFF
>TRBJ1-1|TRBV7-2|few|NA
TGTGCCAGCAGCAATCGTCCCTCGGTAGCTTTCTTT
CASSNRPSVAFF
>TRBJ2-6|TRBV28|NA|NA
TGTGCCAGCAGTAACCTCTCTGGGGCCAACGTCCCGACTTTC
CASSNLSGANVPTF
>TRBJ1-4|TRBV18|NA|NA
TGTGCCAGCTCACCACAAAGGGAGCGGAGCGCTAATGAAAAACTGTTTTTT
CASSPQRERSANEKLFF
>TRBJ2-3|TRBV7-3|NA|NA
TGTGCCAGCAGCCCAGGGACACTCTATAGCACAGATACGCAGTATTTT
CASSPGTLYSTDTQYF
>TRBJ1-2|TRBV27|few|NA
TGTGCCAGCAGTTTATCCCCCGAGTATGGAGGCTACACCTTC
CASSLSPEYGGYTF
>TRBJ2-7|TRBV7-2|few|NA
TGTGCCAGCAGCTTAGACAGGTATTCACACGAGCAGTACTTC
CASSLDRYSHEQYF
>TRBJ2-7|TRBV20-1|few|TRBD2
TGCAGTGCCATCCGGACTAGCGGAACCTACGAGCAGTACTTC
CSAIRTSGTYEQYF
>TRBJ2-3|TRBV5-8|many|TRBD2
TGTGCCAGCAGCTCTGGACTAGCGGGGGGGCGTGAAGATACGCAGTATTTT
CASSSGLAGGREDTQYF